The present TCR beta chain was sequenced within a study of shared clonotypes between healthy human individuals. Points from the study as a whole: Non-shared clonotypes showed lower generation probabilities than clonotypes common to all four donors. Larger estimated richness was generally recorded for naive subsets relative to memory subsets. Among donors, the sharing of clonotypes was expected to be influenced by sequencing depth.

As concerns this clone: Its specificity is unknown.

Naive CD4+ cells were CD45RA-selected; the remaining cells were memory. With V trimmed by 3 bases and J by 4 bases, 6 bases remained unmatched. Germline V CDR1 and CDR2: MDHEN, SYDVKM. CDR3 length: 14 amino acids. Here immunoSEQ multiplex PCR was the method, and the copy in TCRdb shows in-frame clones only, minus some. Of some 1,100,000 clones listed, approximately 80% were seen once; the top ten hold approximately 0.52%. The genes are TRBV28 and TRBJ2-7, with 7 bases fitting TRBD2. The sample taken for sequencing was memory CD4+ T cells from PBMCs. Subset indicated: CD45RA-negative fraction. This receptor was identified in a man younger than 30 in good health. Some clones in this sample may be carry-over from other donors' samples. The CDR3, as DNA: TGTGCCAGCAGTTTGGCGGGAGCGGTTTACGAGCAGTACTTC. Translation gives CASSLAGAVYEQYF. Full variable domain (remainder filled in from reference TRBV28 and TRBJ2-7): DVKVTQSSRYLVKRTGEKVFLECVQDMDHENMFWYRQDPGLGLRLIYFSYDVKMKEKGDIPEGYSVSREKKERFSLILESASTNQTSMYLCASSLAGAVYEQYFGPGTRLTVT.